Here is one TCR beta chain with its context. A library of TCRbeta sequences, prepared with unique molecular identifiers, was generated. TCRdb passed the PCR reads through MiXCR, listing each CDR3 protein once. Of roughly 590,000 distinct CDR3 sequences listed, 15% to 20% are singletons. Trimming pared 2 bases from V and 1 base from J, leaving 7 bases between. The germline gives CDR1 SGHRS, CDR2 YFSETQ. This CDR3 contains 13 residues. This entry is derived from a study of T-cell reconstitution after alpha-beta-depleted transplantation in children. The rearrangement uses TRBV5-1 and TRBJ2-7; no definite D call. Sample: PBMCs from the stem cell graft donor, taken from the stem cell graft. This TCR came from a human donor who donated a stem cell graft to a child with acute myeloid leukemia. The CDR3 region has the DNA TGCGCCAGCAGCTTCATGAGTTCCTACGAGCAGTACTTC. Translated: CASSFMSSYEQYF.